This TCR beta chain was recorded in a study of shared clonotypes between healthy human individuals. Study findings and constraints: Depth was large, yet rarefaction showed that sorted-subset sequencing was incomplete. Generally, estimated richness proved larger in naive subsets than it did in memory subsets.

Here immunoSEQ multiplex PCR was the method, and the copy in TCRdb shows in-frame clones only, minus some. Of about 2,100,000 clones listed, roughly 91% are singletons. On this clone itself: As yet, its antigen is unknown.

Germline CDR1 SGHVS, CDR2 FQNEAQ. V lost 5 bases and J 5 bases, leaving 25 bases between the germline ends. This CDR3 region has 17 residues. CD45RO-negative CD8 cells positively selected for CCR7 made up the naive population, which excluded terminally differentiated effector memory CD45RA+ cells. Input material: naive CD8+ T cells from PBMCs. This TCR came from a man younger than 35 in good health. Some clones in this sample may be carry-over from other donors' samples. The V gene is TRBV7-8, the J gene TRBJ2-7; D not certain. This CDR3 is CASSQQSSAAPPHEQYF. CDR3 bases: TGTGCCAGCAGCCAACAAAGTTCGGCGGCCCCCCCACACGAGCAGTACTTC.